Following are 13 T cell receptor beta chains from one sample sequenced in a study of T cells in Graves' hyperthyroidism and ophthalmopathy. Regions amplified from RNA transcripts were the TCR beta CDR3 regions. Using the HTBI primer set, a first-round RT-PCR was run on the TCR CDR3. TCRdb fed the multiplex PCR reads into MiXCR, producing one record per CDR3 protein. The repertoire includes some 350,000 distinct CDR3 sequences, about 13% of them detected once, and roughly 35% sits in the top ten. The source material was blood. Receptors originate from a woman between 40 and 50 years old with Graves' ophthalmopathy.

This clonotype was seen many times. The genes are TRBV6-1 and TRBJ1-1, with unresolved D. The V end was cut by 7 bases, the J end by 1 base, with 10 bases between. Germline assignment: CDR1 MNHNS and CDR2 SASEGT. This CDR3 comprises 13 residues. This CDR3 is CASNALGNTEAFF. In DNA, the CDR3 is TGTGCCAGCAACGCTTTGGGGAACACTGAAGCTTTCTTT.

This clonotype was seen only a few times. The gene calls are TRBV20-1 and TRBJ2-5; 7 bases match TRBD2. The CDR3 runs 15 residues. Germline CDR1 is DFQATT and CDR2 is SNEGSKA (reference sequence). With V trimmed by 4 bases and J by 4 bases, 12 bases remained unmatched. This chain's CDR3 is CSANNPTSRIETQYF. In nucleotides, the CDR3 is TGCAGTGCTAATAATCCGACTAGCCGGATAGAGACCCAGTACTTC.

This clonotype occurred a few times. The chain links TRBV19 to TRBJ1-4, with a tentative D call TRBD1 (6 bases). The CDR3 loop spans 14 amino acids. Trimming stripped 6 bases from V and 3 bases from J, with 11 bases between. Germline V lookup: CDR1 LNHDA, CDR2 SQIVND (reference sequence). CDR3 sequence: CASSRQVSNEKLFF. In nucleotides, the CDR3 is TGTGCCAGTAGCCGACAGGTTTCTAATGAAAAACTGTTTTTT.

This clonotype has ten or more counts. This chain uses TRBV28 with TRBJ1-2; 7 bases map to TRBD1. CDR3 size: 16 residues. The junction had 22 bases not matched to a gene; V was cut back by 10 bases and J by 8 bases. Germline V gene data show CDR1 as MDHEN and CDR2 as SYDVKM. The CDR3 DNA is TGTGCCATCCCGAACAAAGGGGGCCTCCCAGGGTACGGCTACACCTTC. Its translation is CAIPNKGGLPGYGYTF.

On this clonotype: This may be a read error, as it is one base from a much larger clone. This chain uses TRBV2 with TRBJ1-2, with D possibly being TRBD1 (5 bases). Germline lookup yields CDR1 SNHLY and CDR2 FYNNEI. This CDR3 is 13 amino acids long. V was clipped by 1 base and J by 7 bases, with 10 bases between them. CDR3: CASSEGGTVGYTF. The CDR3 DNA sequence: TGTGCCAGCAGTGAAGGGGGGACGGTTGGCTACACCTTC. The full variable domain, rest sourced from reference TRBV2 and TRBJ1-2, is EPEVTQTPSHQVTQMGQEVILRCVPISNHLYFYWYRQILGQKVEFLVSFYNNEISEKSEIFDDQFSVERPDGSNFTLKIRSTKLEDSAMYFCASSEGGTVGYTFGSGTRLTVV.

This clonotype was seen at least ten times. CDR3 DNA sequence: TGTGCCAGCAGTGCACCTACAGGGGTGGCCGGGGAGCTGTTTTTT. This sequence encodes CASSAPTGVAGELFF. The rearrangement uses TRBV2 and TRBJ2-2, with 7 bases fitting TRBD1. This CDR3 region has 15 residues. The V gene end was trimmed by 4 bases and the J gene end by 6 bases; junction bases not matched to a gene: 8. Germline V CDR1 and CDR2: SNHLY, FYNNEI. The entire variable domain, with the rest obtained from reference TRBV2 and TRBJ2-2, is as follows: EPEVTQTPSHQVTQMGQEVILRCVPISNHLYFYWYRQILGQKVEFLVSFYNNEISEKSEIFDDQFSVERPDGSNFTLKIRSTKLEDSAMYFCASSAPTGVAGELFFGEGSRLTVL.

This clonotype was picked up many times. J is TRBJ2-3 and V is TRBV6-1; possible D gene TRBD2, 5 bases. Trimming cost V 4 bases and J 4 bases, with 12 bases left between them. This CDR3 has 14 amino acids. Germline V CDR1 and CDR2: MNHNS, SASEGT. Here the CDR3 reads CASSGGVDADTQYF. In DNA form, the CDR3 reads TGTGCCAGCAGTGGGGGAGTCGATGCAGATACGCAGTATTTT.

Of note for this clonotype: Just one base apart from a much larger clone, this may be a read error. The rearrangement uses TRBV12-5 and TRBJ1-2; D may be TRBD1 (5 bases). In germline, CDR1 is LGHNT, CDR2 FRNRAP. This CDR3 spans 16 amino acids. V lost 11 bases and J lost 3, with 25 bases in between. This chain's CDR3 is CAGARGGVRGDYGYTF. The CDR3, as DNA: TGTGCTGGTGCCCGAGGAGGGGTCCGGGGGGACTATGGCTACACCTTC.

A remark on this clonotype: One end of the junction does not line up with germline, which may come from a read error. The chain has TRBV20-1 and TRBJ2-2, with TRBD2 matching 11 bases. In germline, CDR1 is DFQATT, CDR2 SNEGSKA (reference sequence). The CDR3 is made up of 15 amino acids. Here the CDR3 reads CSAHSGRAGAGKLFF. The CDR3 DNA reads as TGCAGTGCTCATAGCGGGAGGGCTGGCGCCGGGAAGCTGTTTTTT.

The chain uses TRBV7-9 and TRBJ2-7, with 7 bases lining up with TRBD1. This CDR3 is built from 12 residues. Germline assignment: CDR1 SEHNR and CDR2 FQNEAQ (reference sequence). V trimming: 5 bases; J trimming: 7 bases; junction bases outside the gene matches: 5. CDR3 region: CASSPGDSEQYF. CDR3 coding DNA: TGTGCCAGCAGCCCCGGGGACAGTGAGCAGTACTTC.

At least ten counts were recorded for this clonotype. CDR3 DNA: TGTGCCATCAGTGGGACAGGGGTTACTGAAGCTTTCTTT. This encodes CAISGTGVTEAFF. The V call is TRBV10-3, the J call TRBJ1-1, with TRBD1 identical over 9 bases. Germline lookup yields CDR1 ENHRY and CDR2 SYGVKD. The J segment lost 5 bases and the V segment lost 4 bases, leaving 2 bases of the junction unmatched. The CDR3 is made up of 13 amino acids.

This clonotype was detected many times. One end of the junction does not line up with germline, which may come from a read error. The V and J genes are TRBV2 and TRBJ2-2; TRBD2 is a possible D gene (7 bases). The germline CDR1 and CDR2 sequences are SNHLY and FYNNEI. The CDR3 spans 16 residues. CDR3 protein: CASSPLEGGDTGELFF. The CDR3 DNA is TGTGCCAGCAGCCCATTGGAGGGAGGGGACACCGGTGAGCTGTTTTTT.

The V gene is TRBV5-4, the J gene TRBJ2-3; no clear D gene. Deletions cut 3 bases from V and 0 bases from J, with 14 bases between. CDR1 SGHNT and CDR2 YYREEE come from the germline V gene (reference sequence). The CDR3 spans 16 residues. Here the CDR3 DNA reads TGTGCCAGCAGCTCCCTAGTGAGACACAGCACAGATACGCAGTATTTT. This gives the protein CASSSLVRHSTDTQYF.